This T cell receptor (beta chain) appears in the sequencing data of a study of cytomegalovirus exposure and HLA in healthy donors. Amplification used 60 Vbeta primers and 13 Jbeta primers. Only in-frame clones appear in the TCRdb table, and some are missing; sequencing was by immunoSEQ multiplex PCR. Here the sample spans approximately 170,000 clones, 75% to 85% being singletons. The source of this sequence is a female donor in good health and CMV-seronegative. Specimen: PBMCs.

The CDR3 region has the DNA TGTGCCAGCTCTCGAGGGGAACCGGGACTAGGGGGAAACATTCAGTACTTC. This encodes CASSRGEPGLGGNIQYF. This sequence joins TRBV18 and TRBJ2-4; 8 bases are a match to TRBD2. V lost 6 bases, J lost 6 bases, and 16 bases stayed unmatched. This CDR3 region has 17 residues. The germline V gene encodes CDR1 KGHSH and CDR2 LQKENI.